This TCR beta chain was sequenced in a study of T cells after yellow fever vaccination. The V gene lost 0 bases and the J gene lost 4 bases, with 11 bases spanning the gap. This CDR3 has 15 amino acids. Germline CDR1 is MNHEY and CDR2 is SVGAGI. It was through 5'RACE template switching that TCR cDNA was made, with a universal primer site and UMIs added. TCRdb re-called the 5' RACE reads with MiXCR, one entry per CDR3 protein. The sample lists a few hundred thousand distinct CDR3 sequences, roughly 3.9% occurring once. In its sample, this clonotype was seen a few times. This receptor was obtained from a young man who received the YFV17D yellow fever vaccine. V is TRBV6-5 and J is TRBJ2-3; D remains ambiguous. The source material was PBMCs, sampled 5 days after the yellow fever booster vaccination. CDR3 nucleotide sequence: TGTGCCAGCAGTTACTCGACCCATGGCGCAGATACGCAGTATTTT. It encodes CASSYSTHGADTQYF.